Listed here are 27 T cell receptor beta chains from one sample, sequenced in a study of T cells in Graves' hyperthyroidism and ophthalmopathy. RNA transcripts gave rise to amplified TCR beta CDR3 regions. HTBI primers were the set used in a first-round RT-PCR of the TCR CDR3. TCRdb reanalysed the multiplex PCR reads using MiXCR and keeps one entry per CDR3 protein. The sample consists of some 490,000 distinct CDR3 sequences, around 15% of them appearing once. Sequencing input: blood. These receptors were obtained from a woman aged 30 to 39 with Graves' ophthalmopathy.

Here the CDR3 reads CASSEGQANQPQHF. The DNA of the CDR3 is TGTGCCAGCAGTGAAGGACAGGCCAATCAGCCCCAGCATTTT. The rearrangement links TRBV6-1 to TRBJ1-5, with a tentative D call TRBD1 (6 bases). The germline V and J ends were trimmed by 1 base and 3 bases, with 7 bases remaining between them. CDR3 length: 14 residues. Germline CDR1 and CDR2: MNHNS and SASEGT.

The rearrangement links TRBV19 to TRBJ2-1; D is tentatively TRBD1 or TRBD2 (5 bases each). V was shortened by 1 base and J by 4 bases, with 17 bases between the two germline ends. Germline-derived CDR1 and CDR2 are LNHDA and SQIVND (reference sequence). This CDR3 is built from 17 residues. The CDR3 sequence: CASSIVEGIFGYNEQFF. In DNA form, the CDR3 reads TGTGCCAGTAGTATAGTAGAGGGGATCTTCGGGTACAATGAGCAGTTCTTC. Looking up the rest from reference TRBV19 and TRBJ2-1 gives the full variable domain: DGGITQSPKYLFRKEGQNVTLSCEQNLNHDAMYWYRQDPGQGLRLIYYSQIVNDFQKGDIAEGYSVSREKKESFPLTVTSAQKNPTAFYLCASSIVEGIFGYNEQFFGPGTRLTVL.

This clonotype was observed at least ten times. J is TRBJ1-1 and V is TRBV7-9, with unresolved D. CDR1 is SEHNR, CDR2 FQNEAQ, per germline (reference sequence). The CDR3 is 12 residues long. V was cut by 7 bases and J by 5 bases, with 11 bases left in between. CDR3 DNA sequence: TGTGCCAGCACCCTTCAGGTAACTGAAGCTTTCTTT. It encodes CASTLQVTEAFF.

This clonotype appeared many times. This chain joins TRBV20-1 and TRBJ1-5; D ambiguous. Trimming cost V 3 bases and J 7 bases, with 10 bases left between them. This CDR3 has 12 amino acids. Germline V gives CDR1 DFQATT, CDR2 SNEGSKA (reference sequence). CDR3 sequence reads: CSASSGAQPQHF. CDR3 nucleotides: TGCAGTGCTAGTTCCGGTGCGCAGCCCCAGCATTTT.

This clonotype turned up a few times. This chain connects TRBV19 to TRBJ2-3; no firm D call. Germline lookup yields CDR1 LNHDA and CDR2 SQIVND (reference sequence). V lost 5 bases, J lost 2 bases, and 20 bases lay in between. The CDR3 runs to 17 residues. CDR3 in amino acids: CASSRGVEPIYTDTQYF. CDR3 in DNA: TGTGCCAGTAGTCGTGGGGTCGAGCCTATTTACACAGATACGCAGTATTTT. Supplemented by reference TRBV19 and TRBJ2-3, the full variable domain reads DGGITQSPKYLFRKEGQNVTLSCEQNLNHDAMYWYRQDPGQGLRLIYYSQIVNDFQKGDIAEGYSVSREKKESFPLTVTSAQKNPTAFYLCASSRGVEPIYTDTQYFGPGTRLTVL.

This clonotype was seen repeatedly, ten times or more. The chain is built from TRBV2 and TRBJ1-1, with TRBD1 matching 8 bases. V shed 2 bases, J shed 4 bases, and the junction held 3 bases outside the gene matches. Germline V CDR1 and CDR2: SNHLY, FYNNEI. This CDR3 has 14 amino acids. The CDR3 DNA follows: TGTGCCAGCAGTGAACAGGGGGCTCTCACTGAAGCTTTCTTT. Translating gives CASSEQGALTEAFF.

This clonotype was seen a few times. V usage is TRBV6-1 and J usage is TRBJ2-7; 9 nucleotides match TRBD1. V gave up 6 bases and J gave up 4 bases; unmatched junction bases: 10. Germline V gene lookup returns CDR1 MNHNS and CDR2 SASEGT. There are 15 residues in the CDR3. CDR3 nucleotides: TGTGCCAGCAGAGCGGGACAGGGATTAAGATACGAGCAGTACTTC. This sequence encodes CASRAGQGLRYEQYF.

The genes are TRBV7-2 and TRBJ2-7; no clear D. The length of the CDR3 is 13 residues. Germline V CDR1 and CDR2: SGHTA, FQGNSA. V was cut by 5 bases and J by 6 bases, with 14 bases left in between. The CDR3 loop reads CASSRPSGPEQYF. Written as DNA, the CDR3 is TGTGCCAGCAGCCGGCCATCCGGGCCCGAGCAGTACTTC.

In its sample, this clonotype was seen many times. The rearrangement uses TRBV5-1 and TRBJ2-3, with D maybe TRBD2 (6 bases). CDR1 and CDR2 from the germline V gene are SGHRS and YFSETQ. V lost 4 bases and J 1 base, leaving 19 bases between the germline ends. This CDR3 is built from 17 residues. CDR3 loop: CASSLTVTSSGTDTQYF. CDR3 nucleotides: TGCGCCAGCAGCCTAACTGTGACTAGTTCGGGCACAGATACGCAGTATTTT.

In its sample, this clonotype was seen many times. V gene TRBV2 combines with J gene TRBJ1-2; the D is unclear. This CDR3 is 13 amino acids long. The V gene lost 3 bases and the J gene lost 6 bases, with 11 bases spanning the gap. Germline V CDR1 and CDR2: SNHLY, FYNNEI. The CDR3 is CASSEGLRDGYTF. CDR3 DNA: TGTGCCAGCAGTGAGGGTCTAAGGGATGGCTACACCTTC.

This chain uses TRBV6-1 with TRBJ2-1, with D possibly TRBD2 on 6 matching bases. V was shortened by 5 bases and J by 2 bases, with 13 bases between the two germline ends. The CDR3 covers 15 residues. Looked up from germline, CDR1 is MNHNS and CDR2 is SASEGT. CDR3 protein: CASSLSGNPYNEQFF. The CDR3 DNA sequence: TGTGCCAGCAGTCTTAGCGGAAACCCCTACAATGAGCAGTTCTTC.

Ten or more counts support this clonotype. The chain employs TRBV28 and TRBJ2-3; D uncertain. Trimming took 1 base from V and 6 from J, leaving 14 bases between them. The CDR3 covers 15 residues. CDR1 MDHEN and CDR2 SYDVKM come from the germline V gene. The CDR3 is CASSLSPGSLDTQYF. Here the CDR3 DNA reads TGTGCCAGCAGTTTATCCCCGGGCAGTCTGGATACGCAGTATTTT.

This clonotype was seen more than once but under ten times. The gene calls are TRBV5-1 and TRBJ2-3; D gene unclear. Germline V CDR1 and CDR2: SGHRS, YFSETQ. The V end was cut by 3 bases, the J end by 3 bases, with 20 bases between. This CDR3 contains 17 residues. CDR3 amino acids: CASSSPQEIDATDTQYF. For the CDR3, the DNA is TGCGCCAGCAGCTCCCCCCAGGAGATAGATGCGACAGATACGCAGTATTTT.

This clonotype was recorded a few times. The genes are TRBV20-1 and TRBJ2-5; possible D gene TRBD1, 6 bases. V was trimmed by 5 bases and J by 2 bases, leaving 15 bases between them. The CDR3 spans 14 residues. Germline V CDR1 and CDR2: DFQATT, SNEGSKA (reference sequence). The CDR3 protein is CSASDRLLQETQYF. In nucleotides, the CDR3 is TGCAGTGCTTCAGACAGGCTTCTTCAAGAGACCCAGTACTTC.

A few counts support this clonotype. The chain employs TRBV18 and TRBJ2-3, with D hard to call. CDR1 is KGHSH and CDR2 is LQKENI in the germline V gene. V lost 0 bases and J 6 bases, leaving 10 bases between the germline ends. The CDR3 length is 14 residues. In nucleotides, the CDR3 is TGTGCCAGCTCACCACCGGTGGAATCGGATACGCAGTATTTT. Protein product: CASSPPVESDTQYF.

This clonotype occurred many times. The chain carries TRBV29-1 and TRBJ2-1; 8 bases match TRBD2. After removal of 1 base from V and 8 bases from J, the junction contained 16 bases not matched to a gene. The CDR3 is 17 amino acids. From germline, CDR1 is SQVTM and CDR2 ANQGSEA. The CDR3 sequence is CSVEADGLSGNNYEQFF. The CDR3 DNA reads TGCAGCGTTGAAGCCGACGGCCTTAGCGGGAATAATTATGAGCAGTTCTTC.

This clonotype was seen repeatedly, ten times or more. The V call is TRBV28, the J call TRBJ2-7; unclear D gene. CDR3 length: 14 amino acids. Trimming removed 5 bases at V and 0 bases at J, with 11 bases between. The germline CDR1 and CDR2 sequences are MDHEN and SYDVKM. The CDR3 DNA is TGTGCCAGCAGTGAGGCGGTGATCTCCTACGAGCAGTACTTC. It codes for CASSEAVISYEQYF.

This clonotype appeared a few times. The chain carries TRBV6-5 and TRBJ2-7; D is possibly TRBD1 (5 bases). Trimming shortened V by 2 bases and J by 4 bases, and 21 bases separated the two germline ends. This CDR3 comprises 17 residues. From germline, CDR1 is MNHEY and CDR2 SVGAGI. The CDR3 loop is CASSYVTGESLTYEQYF. The CDR3, as DNA: TGTGCCAGCAGTTACGTAACAGGCGAATCACTAACTTACGAGCAGTACTTC.

This clonotype was seen at least ten times. The chain employs TRBV29-1 and TRBJ2-5; TRBD2 aligns across 7 bases. The germline CDR1 and CDR2 sequences are SQVTM and ANQGSEA. The CDR3 spans 14 residues. V lost 7 bases to trimming and J lost 2 bases; unmatched junction nucleotides: 10. As DNA, the CDR3 is TGCAGCGCCGGGAGGCTTGGTACTCAAGAGACCCAGTACTTC. As protein: CSAGRLGTQETQYF.

This clonotype has only one observation. The chain employs TRBV12-3 or TRBV12-4 and TRBJ1-1, with no clear D. V was trimmed by 5 bases and J by 2 bases, leaving 9 bases between them. This CDR3 is 13 amino acids long. This CDR3 reads CASSNRPNTEAFF. CDR3 nucleotide sequence: TGTGCCAGCAGTAACCGGCCAAACACTGAAGCTTTCTTT.

This clonotype appeared many times. This chain links TRBV28 with TRBJ2-4; D gene uncertain. From germline, CDR1 is MDHEN and CDR2 SYDVKM. V lost 6 bases and J lost 0, with 6 bases in between. The CDR3 has 13 residues. The CDR3 DNA reads TGTGCCAGCAGGGGTTCAGCCAAAAACATTCAGTACTTC. Residues: CASRGSAKNIQYF.

A few counts support this clonotype. V and J are TRBV28 and TRBJ1-2, with a weak D call TRBD1 (5 bases). V lost 8 bases, J lost 4 bases, and 14 bases lay in between. The CDR3 sequence is 13 residues long. Germline values: CDR1 MDHEN, CDR2 SYDVKM. CDR3 sequence: CASGYRSFYGYTF. For the CDR3, the DNA is TGTGCCAGCGGCTACAGGAGCTTCTATGGCTACACCTTC.

V and J are TRBV19 and TRBJ2-1, with TRBD2 matching 9 bases. V shed 6 bases and J 6 bases; nucleotides not matched to a gene: 6. CDR3 size: 14 residues. CDR1 and CDR2 (germline): LNHDA, SQIVND (reference sequence). This chain's CDR3 is CASRRLAEGNEQFF. The CDR3 coding sequence is TGTGCCAGTAGAAGACTAGCGGAGGGCAATGAGCAGTTCTTC. Combining the CDR3 with reference TRBV19 and TRBJ2-1 gives the whole variable domain DGGITQSPKYLFRKEGQNVTLSCEQNLNHDAMYWYRQDPGQGLRLIYYSQIVNDFQKGDIAEGYSVSREKKESFPLTVTSAQKNPTAFYLCASRRLAEGNEQFFGPGTRLTVL.

This clonotype was found many times. The V gene is TRBV20-1, the J gene TRBJ2-7; D remains unclear. Looked up from germline, CDR1 is DFQATT and CDR2 is SNEGSKA (reference sequence). The CDR3 is 13 amino acids. Trimming pared 4 bases from V and 3 bases from J, leaving 13 bases between. CDR3 sequence (DNA): TGCAGTGCTACCGGATTACTTGACTACGAGCAGTACTTC. Its protein product is CSATGLLDYEQYF.

A few counts support this clonotype. V usage is TRBV6-2 or TRBV6-3 and J usage is TRBJ2-1; TRBD2 might be the D (5 bases). The ends were cut back, 0 bases at V and 8 bases at J, with 20 bases in the middle. The CDR3 contains 17 residues. Germline-derived CDR1 and CDR2 are MNHEY and SVGEGT. The CDR3 spells CASSYSSLASEVDEQFF. CDR3 coding DNA: TGTGCCAGCAGTTACTCGAGTCTAGCTTCAGAGGTCGATGAGCAGTTCTTC.

V and J are TRBV7-9 and TRBJ2-5; D could derive from TRBD1 or TRBD2 (6 bases each). Germline CDR1 is SEHNR and CDR2 is FQNEAQ (reference sequence). The CDR3 runs to 13 residues. Trimming left V 7 bases short and J 1 base short, with 10 bases between. CDR3 residues: CASTGARQETQYF. The CDR3 DNA reads TGTGCCAGCACGGGGGCCCGCCAAGAGACCCAGTACTTC.

The chain carries TRBV27 and TRBJ2-3; D is unclear. This CDR3 is 14 amino acids long. Germline V gene sequence: CDR1 MNHEY, CDR2 SMNVEV (reference sequence). V was shortened by 6 bases and J by 2 bases, with 12 bases between the two germline ends. In DNA form, the CDR3 reads TGTGCCAGCAGACCTAGACACCCCACAGATACGCAGTATTTT. Translated: CASRPRHPTDTQYF.